Below are 23 T cell receptor beta chains sequenced from a single sample in a study of beta chain features in type 1 diabetes. As every portion of the isolated RNA was reverse transcribed, the sequencing read expressed TCRB transcripts. The table came from immunoSEQ multiplex PCR; TCRdb's copy has only in-frame clones and leaves some out. In the table there are about half a million clones, approximately 31% of which are singletons. Material: naive CD4+ T cells from blood. The origin of the receptors is a man aged 18 to 29 in good health.

This clone was recorded a few times. V usage is TRBV7-9 and J usage is TRBJ2-3; 10 bases agree with TRBD1. Trimming removed 2 bases from V and 4 bases from J; junction bases left unmatched: 3. Germline V gives CDR1 SEHNR, CDR2 FQNEAQ (reference sequence). The CDR3 spans 15 residues. The CDR3 here is CASSLRDRGADTQYF. CDR3 coding DNA: TGTGCCAGCAGCTTAAGGGACAGGGGCGCAGATACGCAGTATTTT.

The rearrangement links TRBV5-6 to TRBJ2-4; 8 bases agree with TRBD2. V shed 4 bases and J 0 bases; nucleotides not matched to a gene: 6. Germline V lookup: CDR1 SGHDT, CDR2 YYEEEE. This CDR3 comprises 16 residues. The CDR3 coding sequence is TGTGCCAGCAGCCCGGGGGGGATCCTAGCCAAAAACATTCAGTACTTC. Translated: CASSPGGILAKNIQYF.

The chain joins TRBV5-1 to TRBJ2-7; D not resolved. V lost 3 bases and J lost 6, with 7 bases in between. Per the germline V gene, CDR1 is SGHRS and CDR2 is YFSETQ. The CDR3 is 11 residues long. CDR3 nucleotide sequence: TGCGCCAGCAGCTCCAATACCGAGCAGTACTTC. It yields the protein CASSSNTEQYF.

J is TRBJ2-5 and V is TRBV7-6; D unclear. Trimming removed 5 bases from V and 5 bases from J, with 9 bases in between. Germline CDR1 and CDR2: SGHVS and FNYEAQ. This CDR3 is built from 12 residues. Written as DNA, the CDR3 is TGTGCCAGCAGCCCCCGGTGGGAGACCCAGTACTTC. Translating it yields CASSPRWETQYF.

This clone has just a few counts. The V call is TRBV9, the J call TRBJ1-5; D is uncertain. The V end was cut by 5 bases, the J end by 0 bases, with 9 bases between. This CDR3 is built from 14 residues. Germline CDR1 SGDLS, CDR2 YYNGEE. The CDR3 DNA reads as TGTGCCAGCAGTCACCTCCCTAGCAATCAGCCCCAGCATTTT. It is translated as CASSHLPSNQPQHF.

The genes are TRBV30 and TRBJ2-1; D ambiguous. V was trimmed by 4 bases and J by 3 bases, leaving 13 bases between them. This CDR3 region has 14 residues. Germline CDR1 reads GTSNPN; CDR2 reads SVGIG (reference sequence). CDR3 sequence reads: CAWTPIGVYNEQFF. CDR3 DNA sequence: TGTGCCTGGACCCCTATCGGTGTCTACAATGAGCAGTTCTTC.

CDR3 loop: CASSLTGVKYNEQFF. In nucleotides, the CDR3 is TGTGCCAGCAGTTTGACAGGGGTCAAGTACAATGAGCAGTTCTTC. The gene calls are TRBV27 and TRBJ2-1; 8 positions agree with TRBD1. J gave up 4 bases and V 3 bases, and 5 bases lay outside the gene matches. Germline V CDR1 and CDR2: MNHEY, SMNVEV (reference sequence). The CDR3 sequence is 15 residues long.

CDR3 sequence: CSVAGRASYNEQFF. The CDR3 DNA follows: TGCAGCGTTGCCGGGAGGGCCTCCTACAATGAGCAGTTCTTC. This chain connects TRBV29-1 to TRBJ2-1; TRBD2 matches 8 bases. J gave up 0 bases and V 4 bases, and 2 bases lay outside the gene matches. The CDR3 has 14 amino acids. Germline CDR1 SQVTM, CDR2 ANQGSEA.

The chain links TRBV9 to TRBJ2-5, with D hard to call. CDR3 length: 15 amino acids. CDR1 is SGDLS, CDR2 YYNGEE, per germline. V shed 0 bases and J shed 5 bases, with 14 bases lying between them. The chain's CDR3 is CASSVGSGSVETQYF. The CDR3, as DNA: TGTGCCAGCAGCGTAGGATCCGGCTCGGTGGAGACCCAGTACTTC. The full variable domain, its missing parts supplied by reference TRBV9 and TRBJ2-5, is DSGVTQTPKHLITATGQRVTLRCSPRSGDLSVYWYQQSLDQGLQFLIQYYNGEERAKGNILERFSAQQFPDLHSELNLSSLELGDSALYFCASSVGSGSVETQYFGPGTRLLVL.

The V gene is TRBV15, the J gene TRBJ2-3; D tentatively reads TRBD1 or TRBD2 (7 bases each). This CDR3 has 13 residues. Trimming removed 9 bases from V and 4 bases from J, with 14 bases in between. CDR1 and CDR2 from the germline V gene are LNHNV and YYDKDF (reference sequence). The CDR3 coding sequence is TGTGCCACAGCGGGACAGTTCCCAGATACGCAGTATTTT. This translates into CATAGQFPDTQYF. The complete variable domain, with remaining parts taken from reference TRBV15 and TRBJ2-3, reads DAMVIQNPRYQVTQFGKPVTLSCSQTLNHNVMYWYQQKSSQAPKLLFHYYDKDFNNEADTPDNFQSRRPNTSFCFLDIRSPGLGDTAMYLCATAGQFPDTQYFGPGTRLTVL.

The V and J genes are TRBV10-3 and TRBJ2-3; a weak D match, TRBD1 (6 bases). The V and J ends lost 8 bases and 5 bases respectively, with 17 bases between them. Per the germline V gene, CDR1 is ENHRY and CDR2 is SYGVKD. The CDR3 extends over 14 amino acids. The CDR3: CAIGYRVRGDTQYF. CDR3 in DNA: TGTGCCATCGGCTACAGGGTCCGCGGAGATACGCAGTATTTT.

In its sample, this clone was seen a few times. This rearrangement joins TRBV10-3 to TRBJ2-7; TRBD2 matches at 7 bases. This CDR3 region has 14 residues. V shed 10 bases, J shed 5 bases, and the junction held 14 bases outside the gene matches. CDR1 ENHRY and CDR2 SYGVKD come from the germline V gene. As DNA, the CDR3 is TGTGCCACTCAACTGGGGCTAGCGGAGGACGAGCAGTACTTC. Protein sequence: CATQLGLAEDEQYF.

This clone was seen a few times. The CDR3 coding sequence is TGTGCCAGCAGCTTAATGACAGTAGATAACACCGGGGAGCTGTTTTTT. Its protein is CASSLMTVDNTGELFF. This sequence joins TRBV7-2 and TRBJ2-2; tentative D call: TRBD1 (5 bases). Germline-derived CDR1 and CDR2 are SGHTA and FQGNSA. The CDR3 length is 16 residues. Trimming pared 2 bases from V and 2 bases from J, leaving 12 bases between.

This rearrangement joins TRBV19 to TRBJ2-7; the match to TRBD1 covers 7 bases. J lost 7 bases, V lost 5 bases, and 11 bases had no gene match. Germline CDR1 reads LNHDA; CDR2 reads SQIVND (reference sequence). The CDR3 contains 14 residues. The CDR3 nucleotides are TGTGCCAGTAGTGCTGCGGACAGGCCGGGAGAGCAGTACTTC. Translating gives CASSAADRPGEQYF.

The V and J genes are TRBV13 and TRBJ2-1; TRBD1 aligns across 9 bases. The germline V gene has CDR1 PRHDT and CDR2 FYEKMQ (reference sequence). The V segment lost 4 bases and the J segment 2 bases; nucleotides outside the gene matches: 3. The CDR3 has 15 residues. CDR3 amino acids: CASSSDRGAYNEQFF. The CDR3 DNA follows: TGTGCCAGCAGCTCCGACAGGGGGGCCTACAATGAGCAGTTCTTC.

This chain links TRBV11-2 with TRBJ2-1; 7 bases line up with TRBD1. CDR3 length equals 15 residues. Germline CDR1 SGHAT, CDR2 FQNNGV. The junction had 3 bases not matched to a gene; V was cut back by 0 bases and J by 4 bases. The CDR3 nucleotides are TGTGCCAGCAGCTTAGATGGGACAGTATACAATGAGCAGTTCTTC. It encodes CASSLDGTVYNEQFF.

The rearrangement links TRBV5-4 to TRBJ2-5; 10 bases agree with TRBD1. The CDR3 is 15 residues long. The trim removed 4 bases at V and 4 bases at J, leaving 7 bases unmatched. Germline CDR1 and CDR2: SGHNT and YYREEE (reference sequence). The CDR3 loop is CASSLRQGAVETQYF. The CDR3 DNA sequence: TGTGCCAGCAGCCTCCGACAGGGGGCTGTAGAGACCCAGTACTTC.

A word on this clone: Distinct nucleotide sequences in the sample also encode this CDR3. The V call is TRBV6-5, the J call TRBJ2-7; D unresolved. Per germline, CDR1 MNHEY and CDR2 SVGAGI. The V end lost 0 bases, the J end lost 7 bases, and 4 bases lay between the germline ends. The CDR3 loop spans 11 amino acids. The CDR3 bases are TGTGCCAGCAGTTACTCCGGGGAGCAGTACTTC. Its translation is CASSYSGEQYF.

This clone was recorded a few times. The same CDR3 is also encoded by other DNA sequences in this sample. The chain recombines TRBV30 with TRBJ2-5; D is unresolved. Germline loops: CDR1 GTSNPN, CDR2 SVGIG (reference sequence). The CDR3 spans 13 residues. The V end was cut by 0 bases, the J end by 1 base, with 6 bases between. DNA of the CDR3: TGTGCCTGGAGTGTCCAAATCCAAGAGACCCAGTACTTC. Translated: CAWSVQIQETQYF.

The chain couples TRBV28 to TRBJ2-7; 7 bases align to TRBD2. Trimming removed 5 bases from V and 0 bases from J; junction bases left unmatched: 7. The V gene's germline CDR1 is MDHEN and CDR2 SYDVKM. This CDR3 is 15 amino acids long. The CDR3 region has the DNA TGTGCCAGCAGTCCCATCCGGGACTACTCCTACGAGCAGTACTTC. This translates into CASSPIRDYSYEQYF.

This clone has a handful of counts. The chain combines TRBV5-1 with TRBJ2-1, with a weak D call TRBD2 (5 bases). The germline V and J ends were trimmed by 4 bases and 7 bases, with 15 bases remaining between them. The length of the CDR3 is 14 residues. The germline CDR1 and CDR2 sequences are SGHRS and YFSETQ. CDR3 sequence: CASSQGPGGNEQFF. The CDR3 nucleotides are TGCGCCAGCAGCCAAGGTCCGGGCGGGAATGAGCAGTTCTTC.

This clone was detected a few times. The chain uses TRBV7-2 and TRBJ2-1; the D gene is possibly TRBD1 (5 bases). Deletions cut 1 base from V and 7 bases from J, with 11 bases between. The germline V gene has CDR1 SGHTA and CDR2 FQGNSA. This CDR3 has 14 residues. CDR3 loop: CASSLGRVGNEQFF. The CDR3 DNA is TGTGCCAGCAGCTTAGGCAGGGTGGGGAATGAGCAGTTCTTC.

This chain links TRBV2 with TRBJ2-1; 8 bases are shared with TRBD2. The germline gives CDR1 SNHLY, CDR2 FYNNEI. CDR3 size: 16 residues. V trimming: 5 bases; J trimming: 0 bases; junction bases outside the gene matches: 6. In DNA form, the CDR3 reads TGTGCCAGCAGTATTAGCGGGACTAGCTCCTACAATGAGCAGTTCTTC. Amino acid sequence: CASSISGTSSYNEQFF.